These T cell receptor beta chains were read from a single sample in a study of patients and donors after allogeneic stem cell transplantation. MiXCR, applied by TCRdb to the RT-PCR reads, yields one record per CDR3 protein. This sample has about a million distinct CDR3 sequences, with roughly 18% found just once. Specimen: blood, either unsorted or a sorted T cell fraction (not recorded which). These receptors were taken from a human donor who was either an allogeneic HSCT recipient or a stem cell or donor lymphocyte infusion donor (not recorded which). It is not recorded whose cells these are; they may come from a transplant donor. Each CDR3 is given with its conserved first and last residue. A D gene is named only where the DNA matches it firmly. Clone sizes are given selectively: once, few, many, or a class where the clone is expanded.

size: -; J: TRBJ2-1; V: TRBV6-6; D: -; DNA: TGTGCCAGCAGTTCGGGCACCGCTACAGGGCAGTTCTTC; CDR3: CASSSGTATGQFF
size: -; J: TRBJ2-6; V: TRBV5-1; D: -; DNA: TGCGCCAGCAGCTTGGAACCCGCGGCGAGCTCTGGGGCCAACGTCCTGACTTTC; CDR3: CASSLEPAASSGANVLTF
size: many; J: TRBJ1-1; V: TRBV6-5; D: -; DNA: TGTGCCAGCAGTTACGGCAGTGGAAGGACTGAAGCTTTCTTT; CDR3: CASSYGSGRTEAFF
size: -; J: TRBJ1-1; V: TRBV2; D: TRBD1; DNA: TGTGCCAGCAGAGAGACACAGGGGATTAATGAAGCTTTCTTT; CDR3: CASRETQGINEAFF
size: -; J: TRBJ1-1; V: TRBV6-2/TRBV6-3; D: -; DNA: TGTGCCAGCAGTGCCCCCGGGAAGGGATGGACTGAAGCTTTCTTT; CDR3: CASSAPGKGWTEAFF
size: few; J: TRBJ2-7; V: TRBV10-3; D: TRBD2; DNA: TGTGCCATCAGTGAATTCAACAGCGGGAGTTCCCCCTACGAGCAGTACTTC; CDR3: CAISEFNSGSSPYEQYF
size: -; J: TRBJ1-2; V: TRBV20-1; D: -; DNA: TGCAGTGCCCTTTTATCAACCCGGACGTATGGCTACACCTTC; CDR3: CSALLSTRTYGYTF
size: -; J: TRBJ2-7; V: TRBV11-3; D: -; DNA: TGTGCCAGCAGCCAGAGATCGGCCAAGACCTACGAGCAGTACTTC; CDR3: CASSQRSAKTYEQYF
size: few; J: TRBJ2-3; V: TRBV6-2/TRBV6-3; D: TRBD2; DNA: TGTGCCAGCAGAACGAGCGGGACTGCCTCAGATACGCAGTATTTT; CDR3: CASRTSGTASDTQYF
size: many; J: TRBJ2-7; V: TRBV4-2; D: -; DNA: TGTGCCAGCAGCCAAGAACTTCATTACGAGCAGTACTTC; CDR3: CASSQELHYEQYF
size: many; J: TRBJ2-6; V: TRBV7-9; D: -; DNA: TGTGCCAGCCGGGGGGCCAACGTCCTGACTTTC; CDR3: CASRGANVLTF
size: many; J: TRBJ1-5; V: TRBV12-3/TRBV12-4; D: TRBD1; DNA: TGTGCCAGCAGTCGGGACAGGCGCAATCAGCCCCAGCATTTT; CDR3: CASSRDRRNQPQHF
size: few; J: TRBJ2-1; V: TRBV3-1; D: -; DNA: TGTGCCAGCAGCCAGGATACGGGGGTGCAGCAGTTCTTC; CDR3: CASSQDTGVQQFF
size: -; J: TRBJ2-2; V: TRBV6-5; D: -; DNA: TGTGCCAGCAGTTACCCCCCTGAGGACGGCACCGGGGAGCTGTTTTTT; CDR3: CASSYPPEDGTGELFF
size: -; J: TRBJ2-1; V: TRBV5-6; D: -; DNA: TGTGCCGGGGGTGTTGGAGTCGAGCAGTTCTTC; CDR3: CAGGVGVEQFF
size: -; J: TRBJ1-6; V: TRBV12-3/TRBV12-4; D: -; DNA: TGTGCCAGCAGTTTGACGACAGGTTCACCCCTCCACTTT; CDR3: CASSLTTGSPLHF
size: -; J: TRBJ2-5; V: TRBV3-1; D: TRBD2; DNA: TGTGCCAGCAGCTTACGCGGGGGTAAGGCGGAGACCCAGTACTTC; CDR3: CASSLRGGKAETQYF
size: -; J: TRBJ1-2; V: TRBV7-9; D: TRBD1; DNA: TGTGCCAGCAGCTCCGGACAGGGGACAGACTATGGCTACACCTTC; CDR3: CASSSGQGTDYGYTF
size: -; J: TRBJ2-7; V: TRBV13; D: -; DNA: TGTGCCAGCAGCTGGACGGGGTTGGGCTCCTACGAGCAGTACTTC; CDR3: CASSWTGLGSYEQYF
size: few; J: TRBJ2-3; V: TRBV20-1; D: TRBD2; DNA: TGCAGTGCCGGGACTAGCGGGGGCACAGATACGCAGTATTTT; CDR3: CSAGTSGGTDTQYF
size: many; J: TRBJ2-1; V: TRBV12-3/TRBV12-4; D: -; DNA: TGTGCCAGCAGTCGGGACGAGACAACTCAGTTCTTC; CDR3: CASSRDETTQFF
size: few; J: TRBJ1-2; V: TRBV10-3; D: -; DNA: TGTGCCATCAGTGAAAACTATGGCTACACCTTC; CDR3: CAISENYGYTF
size: few; J: TRBJ1-2; V: TRBV15; D: -; DNA: TGTGCCACCAGCAGAGATGGGGGGGGCTACACCTTC; CDR3: CATSRDGGGYTF
size: few; J: TRBJ1-1; V: TRBV15; D: -; DNA: TGTGCCACCAGCAGAGAGACGATTTGGAGTTCTCACACTGAAGCTTTCTTT; CDR3: CATSRETIWSSHTEAFF
size: few; J: TRBJ1-1; V: TRBV18; D: -; DNA: TGTGCCAGCTCACCACTAATATCCCGAGACACTGAAGCTTTCTTT; CDR3: CASSPLISRDTEAFF
size: once; J: TRBJ1-5; V: TRBV4-2; D: -; DNA: TGTGCCAGCAGCTCGGACACAAAAGTGCAGCCCCAGCATTTT; CDR3: CASSSDTKVQPQHF
size: many; J: TRBJ2-1; V: TRBV12-3/TRBV12-4; D: -; DNA: TGTGCCAGCAGTTCAGGGCAGGTTTTTGGCAATGAGCAGTTCTTC; CDR3: CASSSGQVFGNEQFF
size: -; J: TRBJ2-3; V: TRBV7-2; D: -; DNA: TGTGCCAGCAGCTTAAAGGCGAGCACAGATACGCAGTATTTT; CDR3: CASSLKASTDTQYF
size: -; J: TRBJ2-5; V: TRBV3-1; D: TRBD1; DNA: TGTGCCAGCAGCCAAGATCGGCTGTACAGGGGGCGCGGAGAGACCCAGTACTTC; CDR3: CASSQDRLYRGRGETQYF
size: -; J: TRBJ1-1; V: TRBV5-5; D: -; DNA: TGTGCCAGCAGCCTACAGACATATAACACTGAAGCTTTCTTT; CDR3: CASSLQTYNTEAFF
size: -; J: TRBJ2-3; V: TRBV2; D: -; DNA: TGTGCCAGCAGTGAGGGGACCATGCCAGATACGCAGTATTTT; CDR3: CASSEGTMPDTQYF
size: -; J: TRBJ1-1; V: TRBV2; D: -; DNA: TGTGCCAGCAGGGAAATCAGGGGTGGATTGAACACTGAAGCTTTCTTT; CDR3: CASREIRGGLNTEAFF
size: few; J: TRBJ2-7; V: TRBV6-5; D: -; DNA: TGTGCCAGCAGTTCTCCGAGGACCTCGAGCTCCTACGAGCAGTACTTC; CDR3: CASSSPRTSSSYEQYF
size: -; J: TRBJ1-3; V: TRBV6-5; D: -; DNA: TGTGCCAGCAGTTACTCGACAGGTCCTCCAAACACCATATATTTT; CDR3: CASSYSTGPPNTIYF
size: -; J: TRBJ2-5; V: TRBV27; D: TRBD1; DNA: TGTGCCAGCAGATCATTAATTACAGGGGGCCAAGAGACCCAGTACTTC; CDR3: CASRSLITGGQETQYF
size: -; J: TRBJ2-2; V: TRBV6-1; D: -; DNA: TGTGCCAGCAGCCCCGGCGCGGGCGCGAACACCGGGGAGCTGTTTTTT; CDR3: CASSPGAGANTGELFF
size: -; J: TRBJ2-1; V: TRBV9; D: TRBD2; DNA: TGTGCCAGCAGCCCGGCGGGACTAAAATACAATGAGCAGTTCTTC; CDR3: CASSPAGLKYNEQFF
size: -; J: TRBJ2-5; V: TRBV5-6; D: -; DNA: TGTGCCAGCAGCTTGATGGCAGGAAGAGAGACCCAGTACTTC; CDR3: CASSLMAGRETQYF
size: -; J: TRBJ1-5; V: TRBV20-1; D: TRBD1; DNA: TGCAGTGCTACCAGGGGGTATCAGCCCCAGCATTTT; CDR3: CSATRGYQPQHF
size: -; J: TRBJ2-3; V: TRBV27; D: TRBD1; DNA: TGTGCCAGCAGTCTTCTCTCAGGGGGCGCGGATACGCAGTATTTT; CDR3: CASSLLSGGADTQYF
size: -; J: TRBJ2-1; V: TRBV10-3; D: -; DNA: TGTGCCATCGGGGTGGCCGGCCTCGTCATCTTC; CDR3: CAIGVAGLVIF
size: -; J: TRBJ2-3; V: TRBV7-9; D: TRBD1; DNA: TGTGCCAGCAGCCGGGGACAGGAGGGAGATACGCAGTATTTT; CDR3: CASSRGQEGDTQYF
size: few; J: TRBJ1-6; V: TRBV6-1; D: -; DNA: TGTGCCAGCAGCTGGGCTTCTAGGGATTCACCCCTCCACTTT; CDR3: CASSWASRDSPLHF
size: -; J: TRBJ2-2; V: TRBV10-3; D: TRBD1; DNA: TGTGCCATCAGCAGGGGGCATAACACCGGGGAGCTGTTTTTT; CDR3: CAISRGHNTGELFF
size: -; J: TRBJ2-3; V: TRBV5-1; D: -; DNA: TGCGCCAGCAGCTCCTCCAGGACTACAAGTAGGTCTAGCACAGATACGCAGTATTTT; CDR3: CASSSSRTTSRSSTDTQYF
size: few; J: TRBJ2-7; V: TRBV12-3/TRBV12-4; D: TRBD1; DNA: TGTGCCAGCAGCCAGGGGGTTGGGACCTACGAGCAGTACTTC; CDR3: CASSQGVGTYEQYF
size: -; J: TRBJ2-1; V: TRBV18; D: -; DNA: TGTGCCAGCTCAACAATCGGGAGCTCCTACAATGAGCAGTTCTTC; CDR3: CASSTIGSSYNEQFF
size: few; J: TRBJ1-6; V: TRBV3-1; D: -; DNA: TGTGCCAGCAGCCCCCGGGACGTTCGGGGACCCCTCCACTTT; CDR3: CASSPRDVRGPLHF
size: -; J: TRBJ2-6; V: TRBV5-5; D: -; DNA: TGTGCCAGCAGCTCATACAGGGACGGGGCCAACGTCCTGACTTTC; CDR3: CASSSYRDGANVLTF
size: -; J: TRBJ2-2; V: TRBV2; D: -; DNA: TGTGCCAGCAGTGACCCCGATGGGGTTCCCACCGGGGAGCTGTTTTTT; CDR3: CASSDPDGVPTGELFF
size: many; J: TRBJ1-5; V: TRBV6-5; D: -; DNA: TGTGCCAGCAGTTACTCTCGGAATCAGCCCCAGCATTTT; CDR3: CASSYSRNQPQHF
size: many; J: TRBJ2-7; V: TRBV12-3/TRBV12-4; D: -; DNA: TGTGCCAGCAGTGTGGACAGAATCTACGAGCAGTACTTC; CDR3: CASSVDRIYEQYF
size: few; J: TRBJ2-2; V: TRBV18; D: TRBD2; DNA: TGTGCCAGCTCACCCCTAGCGGGAACAACATCGAACACCGGGGAGCTGTTTTTT; CDR3: CASSPLAGTTSNTGELFF